This T cell receptor beta chain was found in a study of T cells after yellow fever vaccination. The wider study: Fractions of low cell number were prepared using SMART-Seq v4 Ultra Low Input.

Study-level results: The secondary response was weaker, and its peak arrived faster, on day 5 versus 15.

V lost 7 bases to trimming and J lost 8 bases, with 9 bases between them. The CDR3 covers 11 residues. Germline V gene data show CDR1 as LGHNT and CDR2 as FRNRAP. This clonotype was observed many times. MiXCR was run by TCRdb on the 5' RACE reads, yielding one entry per CDR3 protein. Seen here are about 52,000 distinct CDR3 sequences, approximately 6.6% observed once, and the top ten hold roughly 26%. The receptor's source is a man younger than 35 who received the YFV17D yellow fever vaccine. The material sequenced was CD8+ T cells not binding an NS4B(214-222) dextramer, sorted from PBMCs, taken approximately 40 days after the first yellow fever vaccination. The chain uses TRBV12-5 and TRBJ2-1; D remains unclear. The CDR3 DNA reads TGTGCTAGTGCCACCGCCGATGAGCAGTTCTTC. As protein: CASATADEQFF.